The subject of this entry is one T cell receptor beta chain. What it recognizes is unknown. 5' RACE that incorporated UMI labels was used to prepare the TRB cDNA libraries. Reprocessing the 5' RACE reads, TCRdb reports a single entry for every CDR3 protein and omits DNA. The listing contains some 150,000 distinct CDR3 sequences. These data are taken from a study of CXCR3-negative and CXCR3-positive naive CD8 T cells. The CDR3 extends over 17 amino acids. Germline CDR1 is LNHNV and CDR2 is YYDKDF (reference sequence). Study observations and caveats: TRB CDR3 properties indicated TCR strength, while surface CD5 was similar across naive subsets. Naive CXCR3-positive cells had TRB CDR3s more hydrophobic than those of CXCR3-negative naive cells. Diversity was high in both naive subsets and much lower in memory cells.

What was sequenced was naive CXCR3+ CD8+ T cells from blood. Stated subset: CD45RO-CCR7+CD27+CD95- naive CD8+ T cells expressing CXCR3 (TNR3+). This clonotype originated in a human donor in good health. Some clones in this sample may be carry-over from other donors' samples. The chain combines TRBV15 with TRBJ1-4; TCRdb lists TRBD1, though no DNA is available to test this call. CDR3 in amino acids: CATSRDWQGIANEKLFF.